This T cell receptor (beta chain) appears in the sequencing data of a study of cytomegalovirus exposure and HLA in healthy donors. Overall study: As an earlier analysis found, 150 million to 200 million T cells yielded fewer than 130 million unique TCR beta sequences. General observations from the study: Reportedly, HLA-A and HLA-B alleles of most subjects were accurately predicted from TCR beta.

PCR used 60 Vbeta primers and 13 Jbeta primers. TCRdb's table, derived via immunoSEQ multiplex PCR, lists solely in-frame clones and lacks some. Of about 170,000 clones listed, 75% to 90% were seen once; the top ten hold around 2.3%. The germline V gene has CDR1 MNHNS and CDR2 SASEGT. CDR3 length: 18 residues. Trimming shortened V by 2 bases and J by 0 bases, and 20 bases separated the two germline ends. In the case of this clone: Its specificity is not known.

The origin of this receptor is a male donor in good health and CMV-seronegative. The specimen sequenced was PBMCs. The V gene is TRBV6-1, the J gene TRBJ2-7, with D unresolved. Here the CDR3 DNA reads TGTGCCAGCAGTGAATACCCTATTTTGTTGGTCCTCTCCTACGAGCAGTACTTC. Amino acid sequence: CASSEYPILLVLSYEQYF.